This T cell receptor (beta chain) stems from a study of CD8 T cells in Susac syndrome. Random hexamers served to reverse transcribe roughly 0.45 to 1 ug RNA. Amplification of TCR beta CDR3 across 54 Vbeta and 13 Jbeta was performed with immunoSEQ multiplex PCR. TCRdb independently ran MiXCR on the immunoSEQ multiplex PCR reads; one entry per CDR3 protein. The sample includes 65,000 to 90,000 distinct CDR3 sequences, about 94% of them seen just once. The study sequenced TCR beta in blood CD8+ and CD4+ T cells. Through negative isolation, CD4+ and CD8+ T cells were obtained, while TEMRA cells were enriched using FACS. The CDR3 extends over 15 amino acids. Trimming removed 0 bases at V and 4 bases at J, with 13 bases between. Germline CDR1 SGDLS, CDR2 YYNGEE.

This TCR was recovered from a human donor with multiple sclerosis. The chain combines TRBV9 with TRBJ1-2, with D uncertain. Sequenced material: CD8+ T cells from PBMCs. DNA for the CDR3: TGTGCCAGCAGCGTAGAGGTGGCCGCGGGCTATGGCTACACCTTC. Its translation: CASSVEVAAGYGYTF.